This T cell receptor (beta chain) was found in a study of shared clonotypes between healthy human individuals. General study results and limits: Tissues were not sampled, only blood, and their repertoires likely differ. Against clonotypes common to all four donors, non-shared ones had lower generation probabilities.

As to this clone: The antigen remains undetermined.

The assay was carried out at the deep level. The material for each subset, its genomic DNA, was split evenly across several immunoSEQ plates. Method: immunoSEQ multiplex PCR; TCRdb's copy keeps in-frame clones and lacks some. This table has under 600,000 clones, around 97% appearing once. Trimming left V 10 bases short and J 3 bases short, with 13 bases between. Germline-derived CDR1 and CDR2 are SGDLS and YYNGEE. This CDR3 comprises 12 residues. V and J are TRBV9 and TRBJ1-2; D gene unclear. This receptor was obtained from a woman younger than 45 in good health. Source material: naive CD4+ T cells sorted from blood. The subset was: CD45RA+ positively selected. The CDR3 loop reads CASGRQYYGYTF. The DNA of the CDR3 is TGTGCCTCGGGCAGGCAGTACTATGGCTACACCTTC.